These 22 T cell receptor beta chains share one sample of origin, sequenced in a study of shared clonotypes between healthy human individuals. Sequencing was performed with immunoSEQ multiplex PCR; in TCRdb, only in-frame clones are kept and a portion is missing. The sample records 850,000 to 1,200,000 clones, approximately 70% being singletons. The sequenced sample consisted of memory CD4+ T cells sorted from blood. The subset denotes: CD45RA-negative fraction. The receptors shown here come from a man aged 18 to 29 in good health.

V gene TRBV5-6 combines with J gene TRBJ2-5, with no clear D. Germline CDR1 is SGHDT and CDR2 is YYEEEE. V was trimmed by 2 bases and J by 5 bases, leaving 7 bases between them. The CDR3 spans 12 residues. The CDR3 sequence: CASSFREETQYF. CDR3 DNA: TGTGCCAGCAGCTTCAGAGAGGAGACCCAGTACTTC.

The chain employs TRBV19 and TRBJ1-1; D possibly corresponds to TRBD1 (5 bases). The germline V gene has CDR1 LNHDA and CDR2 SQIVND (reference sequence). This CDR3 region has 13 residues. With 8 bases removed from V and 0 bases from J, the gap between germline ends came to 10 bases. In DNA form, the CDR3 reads TGTGCCAGTTCCGGACACATGAACACTGAAGCTTTCTTT. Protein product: CASSGHMNTEAFF.

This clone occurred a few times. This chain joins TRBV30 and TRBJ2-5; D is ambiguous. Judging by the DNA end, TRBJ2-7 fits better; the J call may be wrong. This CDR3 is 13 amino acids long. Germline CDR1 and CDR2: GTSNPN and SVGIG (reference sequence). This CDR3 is CAWSASPWVEQYF. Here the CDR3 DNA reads TGTGCCTGGAGTGCCAGCCCCTGGGTCGAGCAGTACTTC.

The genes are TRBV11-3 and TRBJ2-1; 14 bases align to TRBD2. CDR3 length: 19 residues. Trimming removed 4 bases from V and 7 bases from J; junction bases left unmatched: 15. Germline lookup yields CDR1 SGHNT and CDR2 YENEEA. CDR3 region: CASSSAGTSGSGGLNEQFF. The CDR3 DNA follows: TGTGCCAGCAGCTCGGCTGGGACTAGCGGGAGCGGTGGCCTTAATGAGCAGTTCTTC.

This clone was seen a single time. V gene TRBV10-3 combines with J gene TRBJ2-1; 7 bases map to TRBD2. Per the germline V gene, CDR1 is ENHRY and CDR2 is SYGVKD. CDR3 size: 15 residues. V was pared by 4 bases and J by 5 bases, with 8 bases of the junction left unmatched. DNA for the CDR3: TGTGCCATCAGTGGAGGGGCTAGCGGAAACAATGAGCAGTTCTTC. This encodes CAISGGASGNNEQFF.

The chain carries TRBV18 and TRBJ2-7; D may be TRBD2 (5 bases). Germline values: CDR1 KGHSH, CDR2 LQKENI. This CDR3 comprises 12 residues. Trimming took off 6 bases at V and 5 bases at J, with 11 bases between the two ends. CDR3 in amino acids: CASSEVGNEQYF. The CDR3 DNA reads TGTGCCAGCTCGGAGGTGGGGAACGAGCAGTACTTC.

CDR3 in amino acids: CASRSRQESRDTQYF. CDR3 bases: TGTGCCAGCAGGAGCCGACAGGAGAGCCGAGATACGCAGTATTTT. This chain uses TRBV6-1 with TRBJ2-3; TRBD1 is a possible D gene (6 bases). Trimming stripped 6 bases from V and 5 bases from J, with 18 bases between. The CDR3 runs to 15 residues. Germline CDR1 is MNHNS and CDR2 is SASEGT.

The CDR3 sequence is CASSNDRGIFGYTF. The CDR3 DNA is TGTGCCAGCAGCAACGACAGGGGCATTTTCGGCTACACCTTC. V gene TRBV5-4 combines with J gene TRBJ1-2, with TRBD1 matching 8 bases. V was clipped by 4 bases and J by 8 bases; unmatched bases: 10. The germline gives CDR1 SGHNT, CDR2 YYREEE (reference sequence). This CDR3 spans 14 amino acids.

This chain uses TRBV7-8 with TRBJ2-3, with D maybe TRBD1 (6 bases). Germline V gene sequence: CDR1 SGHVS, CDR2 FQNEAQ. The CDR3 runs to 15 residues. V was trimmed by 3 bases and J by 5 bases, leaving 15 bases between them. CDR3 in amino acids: CASSFDSLRGDTQYF. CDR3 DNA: TGTGCCAGCAGCTTCGACTCCCTCAGGGGAGATACGCAGTATTTT.

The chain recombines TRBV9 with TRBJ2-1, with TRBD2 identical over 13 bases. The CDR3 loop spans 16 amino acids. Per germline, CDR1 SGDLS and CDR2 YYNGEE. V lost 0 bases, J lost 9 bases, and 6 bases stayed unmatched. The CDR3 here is CASSVVTSGGSGEQFF. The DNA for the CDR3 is TGTGCCAGCAGCGTAGTGACTAGCGGGGGGTCTGGTGAGCAGTTCTTC.

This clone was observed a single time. The CDR3 loop is CASSPGGAGNTIYF. CDR3 bases: TGTGCCAGCAGTCCAGGGGGCGCGGGAAACACCATATATTTT. This chain joins TRBV28 and TRBJ1-3; 8 positions match TRBD1. V lost 5 bases to trimming and J lost 4 bases; unmatched junction nucleotides: 4. CDR3 size: 14 residues. Germline V gene lookup returns CDR1 MDHEN and CDR2 SYDVKM. Drawing the rest from reference TRBV28 and TRBJ1-3, the complete variable domain is DVKVTQSSRYLVKRTGEKVFLECVQDMDHENMFWYRQDPGLGLRLIYFSYDVKMKEKGDIPEGYSVSREKKERFSLILESASTNQTSMYLCASSPGGAGNTIYFGEGSWLTVV.

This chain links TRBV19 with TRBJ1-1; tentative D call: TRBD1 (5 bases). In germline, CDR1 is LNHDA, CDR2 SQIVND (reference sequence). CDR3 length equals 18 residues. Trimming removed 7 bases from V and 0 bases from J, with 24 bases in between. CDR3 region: CASIGRDFFNSMNTEAFF. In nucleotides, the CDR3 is TGTGCCAGTATCGGAAGGGACTTCTTTAACTCAATGAACACTGAAGCTTTCTTT. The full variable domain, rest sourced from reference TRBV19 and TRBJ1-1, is DGGITQSPKYLFRKEGQNVTLSCEQNLNHDAMYWYRQDPGQGLRLIYYSQIVNDFQKGDIAEGYSVSREKKESFPLTVTSAQKNPTAFYLCASIGRDFFNSMNTEAFFGQGTRLTVV.

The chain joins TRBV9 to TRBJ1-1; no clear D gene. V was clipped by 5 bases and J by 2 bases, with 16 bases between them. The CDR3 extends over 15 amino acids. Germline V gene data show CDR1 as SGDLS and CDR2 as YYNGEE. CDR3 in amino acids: CASSLGVGKNTEAFF. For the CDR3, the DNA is TGTGCCAGCAGTCTTGGGGTAGGGAAAAACACTGAAGCTTTCTTT.

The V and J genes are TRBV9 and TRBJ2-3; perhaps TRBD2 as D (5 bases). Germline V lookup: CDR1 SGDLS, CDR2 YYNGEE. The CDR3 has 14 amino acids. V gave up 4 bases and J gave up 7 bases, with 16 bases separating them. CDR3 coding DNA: TGTGCCAGCAGCCCCCGGGGTATTCTCAATACGCAGTATTTT. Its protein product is CASSPRGILNTQYF.

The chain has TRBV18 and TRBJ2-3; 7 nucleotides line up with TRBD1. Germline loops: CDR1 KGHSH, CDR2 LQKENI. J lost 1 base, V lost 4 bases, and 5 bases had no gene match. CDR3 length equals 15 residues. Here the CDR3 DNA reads TGTGCCAGCTCACAGGGACAGAGTCGCACAGATACGCAGTATTTT. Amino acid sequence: CASSQGQSRTDTQYF.

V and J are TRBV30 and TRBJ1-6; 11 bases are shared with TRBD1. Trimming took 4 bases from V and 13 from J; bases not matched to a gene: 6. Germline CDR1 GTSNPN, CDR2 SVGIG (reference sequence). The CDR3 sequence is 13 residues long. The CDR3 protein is CAWTGTGGSPLHF. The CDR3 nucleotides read TGTGCCTGGACGGGGACAGGGGGTTCCCCCCTCCACTTT.

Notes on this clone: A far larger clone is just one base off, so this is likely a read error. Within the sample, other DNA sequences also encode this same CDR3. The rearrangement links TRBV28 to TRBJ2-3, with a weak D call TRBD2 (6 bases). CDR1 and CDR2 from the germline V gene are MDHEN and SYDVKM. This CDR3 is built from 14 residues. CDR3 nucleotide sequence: TGTGCCAGCAGTTTTGGAGGGAACACAGATACACAGTATTTT. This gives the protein CASSFGGNTDTQYF.

This CDR3 is CASSLDRPATDTQYF. In nucleotides, the CDR3 is TGCGCCAGCAGCTTGGATAGGCCCGCCACAGATACGCAGTATTTT. The chain joins TRBV5-1 to TRBJ2-3; no firm D call. The CDR3 extends over 15 amino acids. Per the germline V gene, CDR1 is SGHRS and CDR2 is YFSETQ. Trimming removed 0 bases at V and 2 bases at J, with 10 bases between.

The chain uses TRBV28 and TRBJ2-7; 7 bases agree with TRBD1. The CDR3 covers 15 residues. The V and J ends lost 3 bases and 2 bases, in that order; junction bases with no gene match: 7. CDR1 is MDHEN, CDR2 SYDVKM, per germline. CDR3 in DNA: TGTGCCAGCAGTTTTGAATCCGGGACAGCCTACGAGCAGTACTTC. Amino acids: CASSFESGTAYEQYF.

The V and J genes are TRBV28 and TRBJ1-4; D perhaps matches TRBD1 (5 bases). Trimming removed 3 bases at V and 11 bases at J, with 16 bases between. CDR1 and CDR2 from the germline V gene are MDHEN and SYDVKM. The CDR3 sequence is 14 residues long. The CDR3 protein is CASSLGQNIHKLFF. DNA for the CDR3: TGTGCCAGCAGTTTGGGGCAGAACATACACAAACTGTTTTTT.

The CDR3 here is CASSLAGIQETQYF. In nucleotides, the CDR3 is TGTGCCAGCAGCTTAGCAGGAATTCAAGAGACCCAGTACTTC. The gene calls are TRBV7-8 and TRBJ2-5; D gene uncertain. The germline V gene encodes CDR1 SGHVS and CDR2 FQNEAQ. The V and J ends lost 0 bases and 2 bases respectively, with 7 bases between them. The CDR3 has 14 amino acids.

The CDR3 here is CASSFLAGTDYGYTF. CDR3 DNA: TGCGCCAGCAGCTTTTTGGCGGGGACGGACTATGGCTACACCTTC. The chain couples TRBV5-1 to TRBJ1-2, with D possibly matching TRBD1 (5 bases). Germline CDR1 reads SGHRS; CDR2 reads YFSETQ. This CDR3 is 15 amino acids long. Deletions cut 2 bases from V and 3 bases from J, with 14 bases between.